This T cell receptor beta chain was recorded in a study of T-cell reconstitution after alpha-beta-depleted transplantation in children. Study observations and caveats: From surviving recipient T cells and thymic progenitors came the high day-60 TCRbeta diversity observed in some patients. At around two months after transplant, the alpha-beta T cells were reportedly derived from several hundred expanded clones that came from non-depleted graft cells. T-cell numbers and diversity one year post-transplant derived largely from freshly generated T cells.

Researchers prepared the TCRbeta library using unique molecular identifiers, the study reports. TCRdb reprocessed the PCR reads via MiXCR and lists one record per CDR3 protein. The table lists hundreds of thousands of distinct CDR3 sequences, roughly 16% of them singletons. This clonotype was seen a handful of times. Its target is unknown. V was pared by 1 base and J by 1 base, with 13 bases between. The CDR3 has 16 residues. The chain is built from TRBV12-3 or TRBV12-4 and TRBJ2-5; D ambiguous. The source of this sequence is a boy under two years old who had a stem cell transplant for Wiskott-Aldrich syndrome, so the T cells may come from the graft donor. Sequenced material: PBMCs, mostly from graft donor cells, taken 360 days after TCRalphabeta/CD19-depleted stem cell transplant. CDR3 coding DNA: TGTGCCAGCAGTTTAGGAGAGTTTTCCTTCCAAGAGACCCAGTACTTC. Protein product: CASSLGEFSFQETQYF.